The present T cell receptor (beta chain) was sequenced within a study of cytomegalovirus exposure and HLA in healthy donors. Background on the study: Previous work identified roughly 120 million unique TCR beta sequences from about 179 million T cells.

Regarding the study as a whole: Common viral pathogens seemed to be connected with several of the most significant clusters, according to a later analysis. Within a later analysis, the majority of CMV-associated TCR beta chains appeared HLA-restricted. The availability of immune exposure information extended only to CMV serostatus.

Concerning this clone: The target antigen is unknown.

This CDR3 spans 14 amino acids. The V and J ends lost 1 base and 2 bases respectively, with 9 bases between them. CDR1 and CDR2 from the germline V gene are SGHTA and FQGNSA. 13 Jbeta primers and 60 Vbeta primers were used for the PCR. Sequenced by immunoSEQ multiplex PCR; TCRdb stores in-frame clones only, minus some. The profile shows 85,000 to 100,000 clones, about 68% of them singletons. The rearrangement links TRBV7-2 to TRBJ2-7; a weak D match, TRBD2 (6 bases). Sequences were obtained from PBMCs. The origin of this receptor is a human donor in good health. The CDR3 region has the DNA TGTGCCAGCAGCTTAGTCGGCGGGACCTACGAGCAGTACTTC. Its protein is CASSLVGGTYEQYF.